A single sample gave rise to the 6 T cell receptor beta chains below, sequenced in a study of post-analysis software for immune sequencing data. Each TCR beta cDNA library carried unique molecular identifiers. TCRdb passed the PCR reads through MiXCR, listing each CDR3 protein once. The data contain roughly 800,000 distinct CDR3 sequences, 25% to 30% of them seen just once; the ten biggest clones take up around 0.6%. Whole-study results and caveats: TRBV5-6, TRBV5-1 and TRBV20-1 were among roughly 5 TRBV segments more frequent in patients than controls.

These receptors' targets are unknown. Input material: blood. The receptors originated from a girl under 18 with multiple sclerosis.

This clonotype has just a few counts. This chain connects TRBV29-1 to TRBJ1-2; D is unclear. Germline V CDR1 and CDR2: SQVTM, ANQGSEA. Trimming shortened V by 5 bases and J by 4 bases, and 20 bases separated the two germline ends. This CDR3 is 15 amino acids long. CDR3 loop: CSVPSPKLWGYGYTF. The CDR3 region has the DNA TGCAGCGTTCCCAGCCCGAAGTTATGGGGCTATGGCTACACCTTC. The complete variable domain, with remaining parts taken from reference TRBV29-1 and TRBJ1-2, reads SAVISQKPSRDICQRGTSLTIQCQVDSQVTMMFWYRQQPGQSLTLIATANQGSEATYESGFVIDKFPISRPNLTFSTLTVSNMSPEDSSIYLCSVPSPKLWGYGYTFGSGTRLTVV.

The genes are TRBV27 and TRBJ2-6; tentative D call: TRBD2 (6 bases). Trimming left V 3 bases short and J 2 bases short, with 8 bases between. The CDR3 runs to 15 residues. Germline CDR1 is MNHEY and CDR2 is SMNVEV (reference sequence). The CDR3 protein is CASSFSGAGANVLTF. For the CDR3, the DNA is TGTGCCAGCAGTTTTTCGGGGGCTGGGGCCAACGTCCTGACTTTC.

V usage is TRBV7-8 and J usage is TRBJ1-1; D is ambiguous. This CDR3 is 14 amino acids long. Trimming cost V 3 bases and J 2 bases, with 10 bases left between them. The germline V gene encodes CDR1 SGHVS and CDR2 FQNEAQ. CDR3 nucleotides: TGTGCCAGCAGCTTTAGACGTTCAAACACTGAAGCTTTCTTT. It yields the protein CASSFRRSNTEAFF.

In this sample, this clonotype turned up a few times. Written as DNA, the CDR3 is TGCAGGCCAGTTAGCGGGGGACCCTACGAGCAGTACTTC. Translating gives CRPVSGGPYEQYF. The genes are TRBV20-1 and TRBJ2-7; 9 bases line up with TRBD2. This CDR3 has 13 amino acids. The germline V gene has CDR1 DFQATT and CDR2 SNEGSKA (reference sequence).

CDR3: CASKMMGSTGELFF. The CDR3 DNA reads TGTGCCAGCAAGATGATGGGGTCTACCGGGGAGCTGTTTTTT. The rearrangement joins TRBV2 to TRBJ2-2, with D unclear. Germline values: CDR1 SNHLY, CDR2 FYNNEI. This CDR3 is 14 amino acids long. The ends were cut back, 7 bases at V and 5 bases at J, with 14 bases in the middle.

About this clonotype itself: This could be a read error, since a much larger clone is one nucleotide away. The chain has TRBV20-1 and TRBJ2-1, with D hard to call. The CDR3 is 12 residues long. V shed 5 bases and J shed 6 bases, with 11 bases lying between them. Per the germline V gene, CDR1 is DFQATT and CDR2 is SNEGSKA (reference sequence). The CDR3 region is CSAQARCNEQFF. CDR3 coding DNA: TGCAGTGCTCAGGCCCGATGCAATGAGCAGTTCTTC.